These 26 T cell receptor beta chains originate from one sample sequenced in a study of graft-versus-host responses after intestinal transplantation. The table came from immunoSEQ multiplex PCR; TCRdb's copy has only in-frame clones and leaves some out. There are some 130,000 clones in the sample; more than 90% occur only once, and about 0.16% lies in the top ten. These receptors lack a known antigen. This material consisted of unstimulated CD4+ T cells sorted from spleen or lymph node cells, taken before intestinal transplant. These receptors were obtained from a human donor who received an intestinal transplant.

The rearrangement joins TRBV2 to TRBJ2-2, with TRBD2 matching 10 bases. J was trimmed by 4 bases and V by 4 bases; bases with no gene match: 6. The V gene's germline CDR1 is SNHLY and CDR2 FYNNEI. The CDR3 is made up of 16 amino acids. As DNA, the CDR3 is TGTGCCAGCAGTGGAGCGGGGGGGGGAGGCACCGGGGAGCTGTTTTTT. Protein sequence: CASSGAGGGGTGELFF. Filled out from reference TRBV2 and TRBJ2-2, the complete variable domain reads EPEVTQTPSHQVTQMGQEVILRCVPISNHLYFYWYRQILGQKVEFLVSFYNNEISEKSEIFDDQFSVERPDGSNFTLKIRSTKLEDSAMYFCASSGAGGGGTGELFFGEGSRLTVL.

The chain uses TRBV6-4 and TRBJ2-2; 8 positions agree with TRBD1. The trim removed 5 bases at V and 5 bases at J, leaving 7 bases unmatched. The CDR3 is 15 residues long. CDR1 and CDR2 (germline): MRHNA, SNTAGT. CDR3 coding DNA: TGTGCCAGCAGTCGTTTCGGGACAGGTACCGGGGAGCTGTTTTTT. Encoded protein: CASSRFGTGTGELFF.

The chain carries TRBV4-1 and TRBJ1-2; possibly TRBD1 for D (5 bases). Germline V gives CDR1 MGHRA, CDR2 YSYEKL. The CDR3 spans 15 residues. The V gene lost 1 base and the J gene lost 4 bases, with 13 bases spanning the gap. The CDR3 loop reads CASSQGDGTAYGYTF. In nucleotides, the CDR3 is TGCGCCAGCAGCCAAGGAGACGGGACGGCCTATGGCTACACCTTC.

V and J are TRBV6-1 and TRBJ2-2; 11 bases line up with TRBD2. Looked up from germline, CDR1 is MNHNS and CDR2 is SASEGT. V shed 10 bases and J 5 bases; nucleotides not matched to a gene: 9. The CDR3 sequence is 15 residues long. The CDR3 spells CATKTGTSGTGELFF. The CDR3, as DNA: TGTGCCACCAAAACCGGGACTAGCGGAACCGGGGAGCTGTTTTTT.

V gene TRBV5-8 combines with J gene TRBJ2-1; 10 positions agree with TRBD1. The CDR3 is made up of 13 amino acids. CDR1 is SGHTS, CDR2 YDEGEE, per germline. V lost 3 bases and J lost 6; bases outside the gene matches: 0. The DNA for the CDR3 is TGTGCCAGCAGCTGGACAGGGGGCAATGAGCAGTTCTTC. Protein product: CASSWTGGNEQFF.

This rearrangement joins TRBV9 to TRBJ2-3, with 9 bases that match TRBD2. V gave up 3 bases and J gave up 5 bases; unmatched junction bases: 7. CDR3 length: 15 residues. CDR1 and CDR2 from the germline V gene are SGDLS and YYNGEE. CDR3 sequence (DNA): TGTGCCAGCAGCGGGCGGGGGGGGATCAGAGATACGCAGTATTTT. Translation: CASSGRGGIRDTQYF.

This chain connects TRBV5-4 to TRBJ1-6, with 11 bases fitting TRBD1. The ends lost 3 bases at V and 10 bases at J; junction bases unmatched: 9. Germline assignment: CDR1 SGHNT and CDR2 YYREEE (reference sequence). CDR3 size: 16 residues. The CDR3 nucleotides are TGTGCCAGCAGCTCTGCCGGACAGGGGGCGAACTCACCCCTCCACTTT. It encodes CASSSAGQGANSPLHF.

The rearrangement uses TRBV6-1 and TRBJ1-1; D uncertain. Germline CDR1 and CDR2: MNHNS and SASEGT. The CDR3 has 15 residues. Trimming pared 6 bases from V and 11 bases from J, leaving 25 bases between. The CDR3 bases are TGTGCCAGCAGCGAGCCCGGAGTCGCCAGTGTTTCTGCTTTCTTT. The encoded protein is CASSEPGVASVSAFF.

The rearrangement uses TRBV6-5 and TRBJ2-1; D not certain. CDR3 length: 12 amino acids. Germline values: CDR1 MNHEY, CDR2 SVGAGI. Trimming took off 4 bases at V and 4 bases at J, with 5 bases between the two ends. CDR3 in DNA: TGTGCCAGCAGTTCCATGTACAATGAGCAGTTCTTC. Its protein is CASSSMYNEQFF.

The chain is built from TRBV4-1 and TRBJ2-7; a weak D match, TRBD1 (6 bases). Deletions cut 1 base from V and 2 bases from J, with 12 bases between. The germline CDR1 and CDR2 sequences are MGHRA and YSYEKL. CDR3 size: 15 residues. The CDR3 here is CASSQGGQTAYEQYF. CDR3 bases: TGCGCCAGCAGCCAAGGCGGACAGACCGCCTACGAGCAGTACTTC.

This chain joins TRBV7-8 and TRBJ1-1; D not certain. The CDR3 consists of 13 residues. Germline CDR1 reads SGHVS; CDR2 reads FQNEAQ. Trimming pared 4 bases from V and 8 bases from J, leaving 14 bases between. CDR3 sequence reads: CASSSTSLMEAFF. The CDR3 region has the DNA TGTGCCAGCAGCTCTACATCCCTCATGGAAGCTTTCTTT. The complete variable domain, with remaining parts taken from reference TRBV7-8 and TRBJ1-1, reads GAGVSQSPRYKVAKRGQDVALRCDPISGHVSLFWYQQALGQGPEFLTYFQNEAQLDKSGLPSDRFFAERPEGSVSTLKIQRTQQEDSAVYLCASSSTSLMEAFFGQGTRLTVV.

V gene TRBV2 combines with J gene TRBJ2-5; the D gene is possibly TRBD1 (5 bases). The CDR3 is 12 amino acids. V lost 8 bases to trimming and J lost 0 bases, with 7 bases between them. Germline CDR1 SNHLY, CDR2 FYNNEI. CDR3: CASRQYQETQYF. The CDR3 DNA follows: TGTGCCAGCCGACAGTACCAAGAGACCCAGTACTTC. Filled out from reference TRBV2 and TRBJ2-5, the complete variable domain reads EPEVTQTPSHQVTQMGQEVILRCVPISNHLYFYWYRQILGQKVEFLVSFYNNEISEKSEIFDDQFSVERPDGSNFTLKIRSTKLEDSAMYFCASRQYQETQYFGPGTRLLVL.

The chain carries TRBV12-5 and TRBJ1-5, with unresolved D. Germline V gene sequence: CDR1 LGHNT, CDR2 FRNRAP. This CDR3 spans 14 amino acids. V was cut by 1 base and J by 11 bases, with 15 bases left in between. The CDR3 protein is CASGLDSPIAAQHF. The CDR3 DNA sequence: TGTGCTAGTGGTTTGGACAGCCCCATCGCGGCCCAGCATTTT.

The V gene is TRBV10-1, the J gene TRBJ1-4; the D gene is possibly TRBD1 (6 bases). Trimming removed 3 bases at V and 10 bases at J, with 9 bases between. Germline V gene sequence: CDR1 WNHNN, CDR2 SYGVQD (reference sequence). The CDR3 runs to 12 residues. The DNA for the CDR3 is TGCGCCAGCAGTGAAGGAGGGGGAAAACTGTTTTTT. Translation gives CASSEGGGKLFF.

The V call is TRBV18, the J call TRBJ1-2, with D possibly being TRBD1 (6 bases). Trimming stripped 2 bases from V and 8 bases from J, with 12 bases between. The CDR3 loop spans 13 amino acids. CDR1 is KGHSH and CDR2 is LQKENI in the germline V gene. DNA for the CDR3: TGTGCCAGCTCACCAGCAGGGGAGCAAGGCTACACCTTC. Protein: CASSPAGEQGYTF.

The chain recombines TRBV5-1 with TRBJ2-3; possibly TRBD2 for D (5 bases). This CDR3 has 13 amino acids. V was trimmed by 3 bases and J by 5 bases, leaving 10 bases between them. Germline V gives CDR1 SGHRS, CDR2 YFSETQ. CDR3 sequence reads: CASSSPGEDTQYF. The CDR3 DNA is TGCGCCAGCAGCTCCCCCGGGGAAGATACGCAGTATTTT.

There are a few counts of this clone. The CDR3 nucleotides are TGTGCCAGCAGCTTCTACACAGATACGCAGTATTTT. Translating it yields CASSFYTDTQYF. The chain employs TRBV7-3 and TRBJ2-3; D call uncertain. This CDR3 has 12 amino acids. V shed 3 bases and J shed 2 bases, with 3 bases lying between them. The germline V gene encodes CDR1 SGHTA and CDR2 FQGTGA.

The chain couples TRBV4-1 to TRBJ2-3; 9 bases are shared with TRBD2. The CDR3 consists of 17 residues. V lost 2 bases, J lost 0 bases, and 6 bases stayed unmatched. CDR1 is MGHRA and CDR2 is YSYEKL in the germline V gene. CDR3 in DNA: TGCGCCAGCAGCCAAATTTATAGCGGGGGTAGCACAGATACGCAGTATTTT. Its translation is CASSQIYSGGSTDTQYF.

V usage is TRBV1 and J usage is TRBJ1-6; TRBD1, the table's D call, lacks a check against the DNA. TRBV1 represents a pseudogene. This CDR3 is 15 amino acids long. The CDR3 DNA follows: TGCACCAGCAGAATGAGAAGGGGGCAGAATTCACCCCTCCACTTT. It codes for CTSRMRRGQNSPLHF.

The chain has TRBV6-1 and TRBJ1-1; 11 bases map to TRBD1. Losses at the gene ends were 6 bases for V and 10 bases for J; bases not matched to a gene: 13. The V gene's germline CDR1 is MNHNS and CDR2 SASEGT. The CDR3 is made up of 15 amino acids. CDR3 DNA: TGTGCCAGCAGCCCCCACGGGACAGGGGGTTTCGGAGCTTTCTTT. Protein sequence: CASSPHGTGGFGAFF.

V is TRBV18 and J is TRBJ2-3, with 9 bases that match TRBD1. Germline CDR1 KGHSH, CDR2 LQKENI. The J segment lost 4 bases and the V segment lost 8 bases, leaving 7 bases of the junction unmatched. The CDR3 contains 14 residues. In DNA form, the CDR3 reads TGTGCCAGCCGGAAAACAGGGGGCGCAGATACGCAGTATTTT. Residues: CASRKTGGADTQYF.

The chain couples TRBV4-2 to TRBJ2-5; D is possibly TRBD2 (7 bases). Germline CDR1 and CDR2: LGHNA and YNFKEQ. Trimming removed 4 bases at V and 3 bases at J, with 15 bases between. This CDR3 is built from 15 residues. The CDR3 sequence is CASSPLGGREETQYF. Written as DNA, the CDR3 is TGTGCCAGCAGCCCCCTGGGGGGGCGGGAAGAGACCCAGTACTTC.

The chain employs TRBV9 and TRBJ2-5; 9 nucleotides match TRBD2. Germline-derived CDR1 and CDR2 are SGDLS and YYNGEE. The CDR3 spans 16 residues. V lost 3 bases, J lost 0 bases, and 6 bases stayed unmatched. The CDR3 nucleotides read TGTGCCAGCAGCGCCACTAGCGGGCCCTACCAAGAGACCCAGTACTTC. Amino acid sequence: CASSATSGPYQETQYF.

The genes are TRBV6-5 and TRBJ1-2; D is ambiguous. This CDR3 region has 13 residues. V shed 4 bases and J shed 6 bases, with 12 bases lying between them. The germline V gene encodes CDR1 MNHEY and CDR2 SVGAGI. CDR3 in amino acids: CASSFLRFHGYTF. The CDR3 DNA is TGTGCCAGCAGTTTCCTTCGGTTCCATGGCTACACCTTC.

Here the CDR3 reads CAWSVGNGAWEQFF. In DNA form, the CDR3 reads TGTGCCTGGAGTGTAGGGAATGGGGCATGGGAGCAGTTCTTC. The chain recombines TRBV30 with TRBJ2-1; D is possibly TRBD1 (5 bases). V was shortened by 0 bases and J by 10 bases, with 16 bases between the two germline ends. The CDR3 length is 14 residues. Looked up from germline, CDR1 is GTSNPN and CDR2 is SVGIG (reference sequence).

The CDR3, as DNA: TGCGCCAGCAGCCCAGATACAGGGCGCAACTATGGCTACACCTTC. Its protein product is CASSPDTGRNYGYTF. V and J are TRBV4-1 and TRBJ1-2; possibly TRBD1 for D (6 bases). V lost 4 bases and J 2 bases, leaving 14 bases between the germline ends. The CDR3 length is 15 residues. Germline CDR1 is MGHRA and CDR2 is YSYEKL.